This T cell receptor (beta chain) was retrieved from a study of CD4 T cells in relation to SARS-CoV-2 and coronaviruses. On the study more broadly: No peptide or an HIV-1 Nef peptide pool served as negative control.

Of note for this clone: The antigen is not known.

Unexposed donor CD4+ T cells date from about 2011-2019, before the COVID-19 pandemic. CD4+ T cells were isolated from the cells after 10 days of culture. Cells permitting, SARS-CoV-2 S/N and four cold-coronavirus spikes were tested on unexposed-donor CD4+ T cells. Some 1.9 million PBMCs per well were cultured with approximately 9.2 IU/ml IL-2. This CDR3 has 13 amino acids. Between the trimmed V and J ends, which lost 2 bases and 3 bases, there was a span of 7 bases. The germline V gene encodes CDR1 KGHSH and CDR2 LQKENI. Clones were sequenced by immunoSEQ multiplex PCR, and TCRdb holds only the in-frame ones, with some missing. The data hold some 21,000 clones, with around three quarters observed a single time.

The rearrangement joins TRBV18 to TRBJ1-2; possibly TRBD1 for D (5 bases). Sequenced material: CD4+ T cells from PBMCs, cultured in vitro. The TCR was taken from a human donor in good health. The DNA of the CDR3 is TGTGCCAGCTCACCAGAACAGGACTATGGCTACACCTTC. Protein: CASSPEQDYGYTF.